These 17 T cell receptor beta chains came from one sample sequenced in a study of cytomegalovirus exposure and HLA in healthy donors. PCR involved 60 Vbeta and 13 Jbeta primers. Sequencing was performed with immunoSEQ multiplex PCR; in TCRdb, only in-frame clones are kept and a portion is missing. Among about 170,000 clones, around 68% were seen once, and the ten largest hold about 3.2%. Sequencing was carried out using PBMCs. Receptors originate from a man aged 40-49 years in good health and CMV-seronegative.

The rearrangement links TRBV12-5 to TRBJ2-5, with a possible D match to TRBD1 (5 bases). The germline gives CDR1 LGHNT, CDR2 FRNRAP. The CDR3 loop spans 15 amino acids. V was pared by 5 bases and J by 2 bases, with 15 bases between. Here the CDR3 reads CASGETAGYQETQYF. The DNA for the CDR3 is TGTGCTAGTGGTGAGACAGCCGGGTATCAAGAGACCCAGTACTTC.

The rearrangement joins TRBV2 to TRBJ2-3; 11 bases line up with TRBD2. J lost 1 base, V lost 5 bases, and 11 bases had no gene match. CDR3 length: 18 residues. From germline, CDR1 is SNHLY and CDR2 FYNNEI. The CDR3 nucleotides read TGTGCCAGCAGTCCCGGGACTAGCGGTTCTCGGGGCACAGATACGCAGTATTTT. As protein: CASSPGTSGSRGTDTQYF.

This clone was observed a few times. V and J are TRBV5-4 and TRBJ2-3; 7 bases map to TRBD2. This CDR3 spans 16 amino acids. After removal of 3 bases from V and 0 bases from J, the junction contained 7 bases not matched to a gene. Looked up from germline, CDR1 is SGHNT and CDR2 is YYREEE (reference sequence). CDR3 sequence (DNA): TGTGCCAGCAGCTACCAAGCGGGGACTAGCACAGATACGCAGTATTTT. Its translation: CASSYQAGTSTDTQYF.

V is TRBV6-6 and J is TRBJ1-5; D ambiguous. This CDR3 is 13 amino acids long. The V end was cut by 10 bases, the J end by 0 bases, with 10 bases between. Germline V gives CDR1 MNHNY, CDR2 SVGAGI (reference sequence). CDR3 region: CAITAVSNQPQHF. CDR3 nucleotides: TGTGCCATCACAGCCGTTAGCAATCAGCCCCAGCATTTT.

The chain has TRBV6-1 and TRBJ2-2; 7 bases line up with TRBD2. Germline CDR1 is MNHNS and CDR2 is SASEGT. This CDR3 comprises 16 residues. The V gene end was trimmed by 0 bases and the J gene end by 5 bases; junction bases not matched to a gene: 6. In DNA form, the CDR3 reads TGTGCCAGCAGTGAAGCTCGACCAGCGGGGACCGGGGAGCTGTTTTTT. This gives the protein CASSEARPAGTGELFF.

V usage is TRBV25-1 and J usage is TRBJ2-1, with D perhaps matching TRBD2 (6 bases). The germline V gene encodes CDR1 MGHDK and CDR2 SYGVNS. The V end lost 1 base, the J end lost 9 bases, and 25 bases lay between the germline ends. CDR3 length equals 18 residues. The CDR3 reads CASSESGVRLWRLVEQFF. The CDR3 coding sequence is TGTGCCAGCAGTGAATCGGGGGTGAGACTATGGCGGCTCGTTGAGCAGTTCTTC.

The rearrangement links TRBV2 to TRBJ2-5; 16 bases align to TRBD2. The CDR3 sequence is 18 residues long. V was pared by 6 bases and J by 4 bases, with 11 bases of the junction left unmatched. Germline V lookup: CDR1 SNHLY, CDR2 FYNNEI. The CDR3 loop is CASREPGLAGGHPETQYF. The CDR3 DNA is TGTGCCAGCAGGGAACCGGGACTAGCGGGAGGGCACCCAGAGACCCAGTACTTC.

This clone appeared a few times. The genes are TRBV27 and TRBJ1-6, with D tentatively TRBD1 (6 bases). Germline assignment: CDR1 MNHEY and CDR2 SMNVEV (reference sequence). The CDR3 length is 18 residues. V was trimmed by 6 bases and J by 6 bases, leaving 24 bases between them. The DNA for the CDR3 is TGTGCCAGCAGCCCACTTATTGGACAGCCTGTCGGTAATTCACCCCTCCACTTT. Its translation: CASSPLIGQPVGNSPLHF.

This clone was counted between two and nine times. This rearrangement joins TRBV30 to TRBJ2-4, with 7 bases identical to TRBD1. The CDR3 length is 13 residues. V was clipped by 3 bases and J by 7 bases; unmatched bases: 6. Germline assignment: CDR1 GTSNPN and CDR2 SVGIG (reference sequence). The CDR3 here is CAWRKTGLNIQYF. Here the CDR3 DNA reads TGTGCCTGGAGAAAGACAGGGTTGAACATTCAGTACTTC.

The V call is TRBV4-2, the J call TRBJ2-1; D remains unclear. CDR1 LGHNA and CDR2 YNFKEQ come from the germline V gene. The CDR3 is 15 amino acids. V dropped 1 base and J dropped 5 bases, with 12 bases sitting between them. The CDR3: CASSQVSQRDNEQFF. The CDR3 coding sequence is TGTGCCAGCAGCCAAGTTAGCCAGCGAGACAATGAGCAGTTCTTC.

This chain links TRBV7-6 with TRBJ2-7; 11 nucleotides match TRBD2. The CDR3 sequence is 14 residues long. Per germline, CDR1 SGHVS and CDR2 FNYEAQ. The J segment lost 3 bases and the V segment lost 5 bases, leaving 3 bases of the junction unmatched. CDR3 DNA sequence: TGTGCCAGCAGCGCGACTAGCGGGATCTACGAGCAGTACTTC. Its translation is CASSATSGIYEQYF.

This chain joins TRBV5-6 and TRBJ1-5, with D perhaps matching TRBD1 (5 bases). This CDR3 has 14 amino acids. CDR1 SGHDT and CDR2 YYEEEE come from the germline V gene. V gave up 0 bases and J gave up 3 bases, with 7 bases separating them. CDR3 residues: CASSLGTHNQPQHF. Written as DNA, the CDR3 is TGTGCCAGCAGCTTGGGGACACACAATCAGCCCCAGCATTTT.

The rearrangement links TRBV7-2 to TRBJ2-1; 12 bases fit TRBD2. The CDR3 totals 15 residues. V lost 5 bases, J lost 4 bases, and 3 bases stayed unmatched. Germline assignment: CDR1 SGHTA and CDR2 FQGNSA. CDR3 DNA: TGTGCCAGCAGCCGGACTAGCGGGGCTTACAATGAGCAGTTCTTC. Amino acid sequence: CASSRTSGAYNEQFF.

V and J are TRBV15 and TRBJ1-1, with unresolved D. Trimming removed 5 bases from V and 4 bases from J, with 17 bases in between. Germline V CDR1 and CDR2: LNHNV, YYDKDF (reference sequence). The CDR3 is 15 amino acids. The CDR3 reads CATSPERVAGTEAFF. The CDR3 coding sequence is TGTGCCACCAGCCCAGAACGGGTCGCGGGCACTGAAGCTTTCTTT.

The chain joins TRBV28 to TRBJ1-5, with D possibly being TRBD1 (5 bases). V dropped 7 bases and J dropped 12 bases, with 22 bases sitting between them. The CDR3 totals 14 residues. Germline V lookup: CDR1 MDHEN, CDR2 SYDVKM. CDR3 protein: CASKKTRVAALQHF. The CDR3 DNA is TGTGCCAGCAAAAAGACCAGGGTCGCCGCCCTCCAGCATTTT.

This clone was seen more than once but under ten times. The CDR3 region is CASSFGLAGGVGELFF. The CDR3 coding sequence is TGTGCCAGCAGCTTTGGACTAGCGGGAGGTGTCGGGGAGCTGTTTTTT. This chain connects TRBV5-6 to TRBJ2-2, with 14 bases aligning to TRBD2. The germline V gene encodes CDR1 SGHDT and CDR2 YYEEEE. CDR3 length: 16 amino acids. Trimming at V came to 2 bases and at J to 7 bases, leaving 4 bases not matched to a gene.

This clone was picked up one time. An end of the junction does not agree with germline; a read error may underlie this. Other DNA sequences within the sample encode an identical CDR3. V is TRBV2 and J is TRBJ1-2; 7 bases map to TRBD1. The CDR3 runs 13 residues. The germline V gene has CDR1 SNHLY and CDR2 FYNNEI. The CDR3 here is CASRATGRYGYTF. The DNA of the CDR3 is TGCGCCAGCAGGGCGACAGGGCGCTATGGCTACACCTTC.